Detailed here is one T cell receptor (beta chain). Antigen specificity is unknown. The source of the sample is a study of T-cell memory formation after mild COVID-19. This CDR3 region has 13 residues. The V and J ends lost 3 bases and 5 bases respectively, with 11 bases between them. Germline V gene lookup returns CDR1 SGHNT and CDR2 YYREEE (reference sequence). MiXCR, applied by TCRdb to the 5' RACE reads, yields one record per CDR3 protein. The table lists more than 250,000 distinct CDR3 sequences, approximately 19% of them singletons, with 20% to 25% in the top ten. Study findings and constraints: Shrinking CD4+ clones were chiefly CM and EM; CD8+ ones were chiefly EMRA. CD4/CD8 balance held among clones contracting day 15 to 85, and later expanders leaned CD4+.

The receptor comes from a man between 18 and 29 years old who had mild COVID-19 (a few samples of this study predate the infection). Cell type and time point are not known. The genes are TRBV5-4 and TRBJ1-2; D unclear. The specimen sequenced was PBMCs or a T cell subset sorted from them (not recorded which). CDR3 sequence reads: CASSSRAIYGYTF. CDR3 sequence (DNA): TGTGCCAGCAGCTCCCGGGCCATTTATGGCTACACCTTC. Filled out from reference TRBV5-4 and TRBJ1-2, the complete variable domain reads ETGVTQSPTHLIKTRGQQVTLRCSSQSGHNTVSWYQQALGQGPQFIFQYYREEENGRGNFPPRFSGLQFPNYSSELNVNALELDDSALYLCASSSRAIYGYTFGSGTRLTVV.